A selection of T cell receptor beta chains follows, all from one sample in a study of T-cell reconstitution after alpha-beta-depleted transplantation in children. TCRdb ran MiXCR on the PCR reads and lists one entry per CDR3 protein. The data hold 120,000 or so distinct CDR3 sequences, with about 21% observed a single time. The starting material was PBMCs, mostly from graft donor cells, obtained 180 days after TCRalphabeta/CD19-depleted stem cell transplant. These receptors all come from a male patient under 10 years old who had a stem cell transplant for chronic granulomatous disease, so the T cells may come from the graft donor. Both conserved end residues are part of each CDR3. The order of the fields is J gene, CDR3 length, V gene, CDR3 protein.

j_gene: TRBJ2-5; len: 13; v_gene: TRBV7-2; CDR3aa: CASSLVRVETQYF
j_gene: TRBJ2-3; len: 14; v_gene: TRBV7-2; CDR3aa: CASSLVWNQDTQYF
j_gene: TRBJ2-6; len: 17; v_gene: TRBV20-1; CDR3aa: CSARSGGDVSGANVLTF
j_gene: TRBJ2-5; len: 13; v_gene: TRBV5-1; CDR3aa: CASSLQVEETQYF
j_gene: TRBJ2-2; len: 10; v_gene: TRBV9; CDR3aa: CASSVLYLFF
j_gene: TRBJ2-2; len: 17; v_gene: TRBV12-3/TRBV12-4; CDR3aa: CASSSLIGGAGTGELFF
j_gene: TRBJ2-4; len: 16; v_gene: TRBV7-2; CDR3aa: CASSLVGTSVKNIQYF
j_gene: TRBJ1-2; len: 14; v_gene: TRBV5-1; CDR3aa: CASSSTGTVYGYTF
j_gene: TRBJ2-1; len: 14; v_gene: TRBV7-9; CDR3aa: CASSLRDFSDEQFF
j_gene: TRBJ2-3; len: 15; v_gene: TRBV20-1; CDR3aa: CSARDPYGTPDTQYF
j_gene: TRBJ1-2; len: 11; v_gene: TRBV12-3/TRBV12-4; CDR3aa: CARTQGLGYTF
j_gene: TRBJ1-2; len: 13; v_gene: TRBV20-1; CDR3aa: CSAPNDRTNGYTF